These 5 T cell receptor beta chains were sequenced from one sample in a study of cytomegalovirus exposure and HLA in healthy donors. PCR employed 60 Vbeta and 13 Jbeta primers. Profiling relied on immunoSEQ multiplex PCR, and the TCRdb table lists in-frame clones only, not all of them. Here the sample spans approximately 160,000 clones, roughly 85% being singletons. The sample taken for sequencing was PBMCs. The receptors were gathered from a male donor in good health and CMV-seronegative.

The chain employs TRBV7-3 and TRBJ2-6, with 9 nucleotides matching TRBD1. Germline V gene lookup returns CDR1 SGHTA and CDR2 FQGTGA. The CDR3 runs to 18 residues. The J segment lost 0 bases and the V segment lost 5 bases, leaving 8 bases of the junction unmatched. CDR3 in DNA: TGTGCCAGCAGCAGGGGACAGGGCAGGCTCTCTGGGGCCAACGTCCTGACTTTC. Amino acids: CASSRGQGRLSGANVLTF.

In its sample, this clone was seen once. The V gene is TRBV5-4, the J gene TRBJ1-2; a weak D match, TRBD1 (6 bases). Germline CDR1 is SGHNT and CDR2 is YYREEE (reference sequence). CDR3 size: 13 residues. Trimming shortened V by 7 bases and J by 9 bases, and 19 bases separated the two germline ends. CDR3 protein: CASSVRTVKSYTF. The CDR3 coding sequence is TGTGCCAGCTCCGTCCGGACAGTTAAGAGCTACACCTTC.

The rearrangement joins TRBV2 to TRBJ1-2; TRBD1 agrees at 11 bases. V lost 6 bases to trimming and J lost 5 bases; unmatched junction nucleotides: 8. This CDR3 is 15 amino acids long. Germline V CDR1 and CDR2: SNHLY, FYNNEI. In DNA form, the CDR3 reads TGTGCCAGCAGGCCGAGGGACAGGGGGGGATATGGCTACACCTTC. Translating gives CASRPRDRGGYGYTF.

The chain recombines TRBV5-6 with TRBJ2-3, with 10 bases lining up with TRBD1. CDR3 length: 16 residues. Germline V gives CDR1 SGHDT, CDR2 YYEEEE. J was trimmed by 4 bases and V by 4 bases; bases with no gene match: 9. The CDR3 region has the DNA TGTGCCAGCAGCAGGGGACAGGGGTTTTTAGCAGATACGCAGTATTTT. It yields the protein CASSRGQGFLADTQYF.

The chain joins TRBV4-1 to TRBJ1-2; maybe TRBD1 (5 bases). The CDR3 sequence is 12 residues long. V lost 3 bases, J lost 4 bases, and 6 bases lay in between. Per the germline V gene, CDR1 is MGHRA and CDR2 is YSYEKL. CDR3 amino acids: CASSQGRYGYTF. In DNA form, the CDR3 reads TGCGCCAGCAGCCAGGGGCGCTATGGCTACACCTTC.